The 5 T cell receptor beta chains below were found in one sample sequenced in a study of blood T cells in healthy people across ages. The authors ran a second PCR of roughly 6 to 11 cycles using a sample-barcoded 5' primer and a J-beta primer mix. In TCRdb, the 5' RACE reads were re-called with MiXCR into one record per CDR3 protein. The data show around 1,600,000 distinct CDR3 sequences, approximately 43% seen once. The sequencing input was blood. The receptors originated from a woman between 18 and 29 years old in good health.

CDR3 in DNA: TGCGCCAGCAGCCAAGATACGGCATTCAGGGGCACAGATACGCAGTATTTT. Translation: CASSQDTAFRGTDTQYF. The chain links TRBV4-3 to TRBJ2-3; TRBD1 might be the D (5 bases). Germline loops: CDR1 LGHNA, CDR2 YSLEER. The CDR3 consists of 17 residues. V shed 0 bases and J shed 1 base, with 14 bases lying between them.

This clonotype was seen repeatedly, ten times or more. This chain links TRBV12-3 or TRBV12-4 with TRBJ2-3, with unresolved D. V was trimmed by 3 bases and J by 1 base, leaving 11 bases between them. This CDR3 region has 15 residues. CDR3 nucleotide sequence: TGTGCCAGCAGTTTCTGGCAGCAGGGCACAGATACGCAGTATTTT. This sequence encodes CASSFWQQGTDTQYF.

This chain uses TRBV27 with TRBJ1-4; TRBD1 aligns across 8 bases. V dropped 5 bases and J dropped 7; count of bases not matched to a gene: 9. This CDR3 is built from 15 residues. The germline V gene has CDR1 MNHEY and CDR2 SMNVEV (reference sequence). The CDR3 spells CASSPGGLGREKLFF. CDR3 sequence (DNA): TGTGCCAGCAGTCCAGGGGGCCTAGGACGTGAAAAACTGTTTTTT.

A few counts support this clonotype. The V call is TRBV27, the J call TRBJ1-2; maybe TRBD1 (6 bases). The V end lost 5 bases, the J end lost 4 bases, and 23 bases lay between the germline ends. Germline V gene data show CDR1 as MNHEY and CDR2 as SMNVEV (reference sequence). The CDR3 is made up of 17 amino acids. The DNA of the CDR3 is TGTGCCAGCAGTCTCACCCTCTCGGGGGCTGGCGGCTATGGCTACACCTTC. Protein product: CASSLTLSGAGGYGYTF.

Details on this clonotype: An end of the junction does not agree with germline; a read error may underlie this. The chain recombines TRBV4-2 with TRBJ2-5; D possibly corresponds to TRBD1 (6 bases). The J call may be mistaken, given a closer DNA end match to TRBJ2-7. CDR1 and CDR2 (germline): LGHNA, YNFKEQ. CDR3 length: 15 amino acids. CDR3 bases: TGTGCCAGCAACCAACTCACAGGGAGATTGCACGAGCAGTACTTC. Its translation: CASNQLTGRLHEQYF.